These T cell receptor beta chains were read from a single sample in a study of blood T cells in healthy people across ages. Using its own MiXCR run on the 5' RACE reads, TCRdb lists one record per CDR3 protein. The table lists roughly 800,000 distinct CDR3 sequences, more than 20% of them singletons. These data were also filed under a second study, of T cells of mothers and their children.

Source material: blood. The receptors were sampled from a boy aged 10-17 years in good health. The CDR3 runs from the conserved cysteine through the conserved F or W. The D gene is left open where the match is weak. For some rows the clone size is stated as once, few or many, or as a class when expanded; others skip it.

clone_size	v_call	j_call	d_call	cdr3_nt	cdr3_aa
-	TRBV29-1	TRBJ1-1	-	TGCAGCGCTCACATGAACACTGAAGCTTTCTTT	CSAHMNTEAFF
-	TRBV7-2	TRBJ1-2	TRBD1	TGTGCCAGCAGCTTGGAGGGGGCAGGGGGTTGGTATGGCTACACCTTC	CASSLEGAGGWYGYTF
-	TRBV5-4	TRBJ1-2	-	TGTGCCGGCAGCCATGGGACACTCTATGGCTACACCTTC	CAGSHGTLYGYTF
-	TRBV20-1	TRBJ2-3	-	TGCAGTGCTAGAGAACCCGGGAGAACAGATACGCAGTATTTT	CSAREPGRTDTQYF
-	TRBV7-2	TRBJ2-5	TRBD1	TGTGCCAGCAGCTTCCGGACAGGGGGCGCGATTCTTGAGACCCAGTACTTC	CASSFRTGGAILETQYF
few	TRBV20-1	TRBJ2-5	-	TGCAGTGCTAGACCGGGTACAGAGACCCAGTACTTC	CSARPGTETQYF
-	TRBV20-1	TRBJ1-2	TRBD1	TGCAGTGCTAGGACCAACAGGGGTTCCTATGGCTACACCTTC	CSARTNRGSYGYTF
-	TRBV7-9	TRBJ2-3	TRBD2	TGTGCCAGCAGCTCTCTTGACGGGAGGTCCACAGATACGCAGTATTTT	CASSSLDGRSTDTQYF
few	TRBV9	TRBJ2-1	-	TGTGCCAGCAGCGTCAGTGGGAGGCCCCCTTTCTTC	CASSVSGRPPFF
-	TRBV9	TRBJ2-5	-	TGTGCCAGCAGCGCTCTATCCTCGGAAATAGGAGAGACCCAGTACTTC	CASSALSSEIGETQYF
-	TRBV6-6	TRBJ2-7	-	TGTGCCAGCAGTTACTCGGGCAGGGGTTATTTCTACGAGCAGTACTTC	CASSYSGRGYFYEQYF
-	TRBV3-1	TRBJ2-5	TRBD2	TGTGCCAGCAGCCGAGACCTAGCGGGGGCTGGACAAGAGACCCAGTACTTC	CASSRDLAGAGQETQYF
few	TRBV6-2/TRBV6-3	TRBJ1-4	TRBD1	TGTGCCAGCAGTGGTGACCCCACAGGGGGCGGAAAACTGTTTTTT	CASSGDPTGGGKLFF
few	TRBV29-1	TRBJ2-3	-	TGCAGCGTGTGGGACAACACAGATACGCAGTATTTT	CSVWDNTDTQYF
few	TRBV5-1	TRBJ2-7	TRBD1	TGCGCCAGCAGCTACTCGGGACAGGGCCTCTACGAGCAGTACTTC	CASSYSGQGLYEQYF
-	TRBV20-1	TRBJ2-7	-	TGCAGTGCTAGGCCGGCAGGGACCCTAAGCTCCTACGAGCAGTACTTC	CSARPAGTLSSYEQYF
few	TRBV12-3/TRBV12-4	TRBJ1-5	-	TGTGCCAGCAGACCGGGCTCGGGGCAGCCCCAGCATTTT	CASRPGSGQPQHF
-	TRBV6-1	TRBJ1-2	-	TGTGCCAGCAGAGTAGGGTCAAAGACGCCCCGAAACTATGGCTACACCTTC	CASRVGSKTPRNYGYTF
few	TRBV4-1	TRBJ2-5	-	TGCGCCAGCAGCCAAGAGGGGACTGGGATGACCCAGTACTTC	CASSQEGTGMTQYF
-	TRBV28	TRBJ2-7	-	TGTGCCAGCAGTTTATATATCAATGGGGGCGTCGTGATGTCCTACGAGCAGTACTTC	CASSLYINGGVVMSYEQYF
-	TRBV18	TRBJ2-2	-	TGTGCCAGCTCACCGCTGACAGGATCCACCGGGGAGCTGTTTTTT	CASSPLTGSTGELFF
-	TRBV12-5	TRBJ2-2	TRBD1	TGTGCTAGTGGTTTGCAAACCGGGACAGGGGTGAACACCGGGGAGCTGTTTTTT	CASGLQTGTGVNTGELFF
few	TRBV4-1	TRBJ2-2	-	TGCGCCAGCAGCCAAGAGGGCCTTAACACCGGGGAGCTGTTTTTT	CASSQEGLNTGELFF
few	TRBV5-4	TRBJ2-5	TRBD1	TGTGCCAGCAGCAGACAGGGGGTGAGACAAGAGACCCAGCACTTC	CASSRQGVRQETQHF
few	TRBV3-1	TRBJ2-5	-	TGTGCCAGCAGCCAAGATTCACAGGGAGAGACCCAGTACTTC	CASSQDSQGETQYF
-	TRBV20-1	TRBJ2-1	-	TGCAGTGCTAGTAATAGGGACGGGTACAATGAGCAGTTCTTC	CSASNRDGYNEQFF
few	TRBV3-1	TRBJ2-1	TRBD2	TGTGCCAGCAGCCTGCGTTTATTAGCGGGGGTTTACAATGAGCAGTTCTTC	CASSLRLLAGVYNEQFF
-	TRBV20-1	TRBJ1-1	-	TGCAGTGCTAGGGGGAACACTGTAGCTTTCTTT	CSARGNTVAFF
-	TRBV4-2	TRBJ2-7	TRBD2	TGTGCCAGCAGCCCATCTTATAGCGGGAGGGCCCCCCTTTCCTACGAGCAGTACTTC	CASSPSYSGRAPLSYEQYF
-	TRBV28	TRBJ2-3	-	TGTGCCAGCAGCCGAAGGTTGGGGACGCAGTATTTT	CASSRRLGTQYF
few	TRBV12-5	TRBJ1-1	-	TGTGCTAGTGGTCCCCTAACGGACCTAGAAGCTTTCTTT	CASGPLTDLEAFF
few	TRBV7-8	TRBJ2-1	-	TGTGCCAGCAGCTTAGGTCTTGAGGGTATTTACAATGAGCAGTTCTTC	CASSLGLEGIYNEQFF
-	TRBV5-1	TRBJ2-5	-	TGCGCCGGCAGCTCCGTCCCGGGACAAGGCCAAGAGACCCAGTACTTC	CAGSSVPGQGQETQYF
-	TRBV29-1	TRBJ2-7	TRBD2	TGCAGCGTTAGGGAGGGGTTGGCCTACGAGCAGTACTTC	CSVREGLAYEQYF
-	TRBV2	TRBJ2-4	-	TGTGCCAGCGGAGGCAGGGGAAACATTCAGTACTTC	CASGGRGNIQYF
-	TRBV7-2	TRBJ2-3	TRBD2	TGTGCCAGCAGCTACGGACTAGTCCGGGACACAGATACGCAGTATTTT	CASSYGLVRDTDTQYF
many	TRBV10-3	TRBJ2-5	-	TGTGCCATCAGTGAGTCGGACTTACAAGAGACCCAGTACTTC	CAISESDLQETQYF
-	TRBV29-1	TRBJ1-2	-	TGCAGCGCTGGGTTCGCAGGGTATGGCTACACCTTC	CSAGFAGYGYTF
-	TRBV29-1	TRBJ2-7	-	TGCAGCGTTTACGATGCGGGGATCTACGAGCAGTACTTC	CSVYDAGIYEQYF
-	TRBV28	TRBJ1-5	TRBD1	TGTGCCAGCAGTTACCCGGGACAGGGAAACCAGCCCCAGCATTTT	CASSYPGQGNQPQHF